This entry features one TCR beta chain sequence. The entry originates in a study of shared clonotypes between healthy human individuals. Profiled with immunoSEQ multiplex PCR; TCRdb holds only in-frame clones, not every one. Here the sample spans around 2.1 million clones, approximately 96% being singletons. CDR1 is MDHEN, CDR2 SYDVKM, per germline. The V segment lost 7 bases and the J segment 6 bases; nucleotides outside the gene matches: 5. The CDR3 contains 12 residues. The chain joins TRBV28 to TRBJ1-1; 7 positions agree with TRBD1. Material for sequencing was naive CD4+ T cells sorted from blood. Subset: CD45RA+ positively selected. This clonotype originated in a man between 18 and 35 years old in good health. Written as DNA, the CDR3 is TGTGCCAGCAATGACAGGGACGCTGAAGCTTTCTTT. Translating it yields CASNDRDAEAFF.